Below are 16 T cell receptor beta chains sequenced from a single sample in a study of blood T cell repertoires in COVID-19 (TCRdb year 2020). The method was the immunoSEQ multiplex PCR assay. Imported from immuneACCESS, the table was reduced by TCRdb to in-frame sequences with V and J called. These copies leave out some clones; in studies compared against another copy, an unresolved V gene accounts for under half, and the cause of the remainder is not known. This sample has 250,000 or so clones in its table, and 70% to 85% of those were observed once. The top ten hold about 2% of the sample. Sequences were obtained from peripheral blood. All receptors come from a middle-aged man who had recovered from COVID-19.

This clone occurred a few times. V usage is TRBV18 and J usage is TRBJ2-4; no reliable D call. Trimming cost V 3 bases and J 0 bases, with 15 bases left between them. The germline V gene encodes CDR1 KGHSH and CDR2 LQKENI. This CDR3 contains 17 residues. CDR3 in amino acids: CASSPRGGNLAKNIQYF. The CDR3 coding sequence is TGTGCCAGCTCACCTCGAGGCGGAAACCTAGCCAAAAACATTCAGTACTTC.

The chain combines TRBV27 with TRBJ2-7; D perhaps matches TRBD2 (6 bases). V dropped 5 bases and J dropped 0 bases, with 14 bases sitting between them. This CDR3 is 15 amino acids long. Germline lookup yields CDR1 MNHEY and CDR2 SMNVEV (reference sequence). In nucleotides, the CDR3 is TGTGCCAGCAGTCCTAACCTAGCGAACTCCTACGAGCAGTACTTC. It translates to CASSPNLANSYEQYF.

The CDR3 DNA sequence: TGTGCCAGCAGCCAAGATAAGAGGGGTAGCGGCTCCTACAATGAGCAGTTCTTC. Its protein product is CASSQDKRGSGSYNEQFF. The chain carries TRBV4-2 and TRBJ2-1; weak D call: TRBD2 (6 bases). Germline lookup yields CDR1 LGHNA and CDR2 YNFKEQ. V shed 0 bases and J shed 0 bases, with 15 bases lying between them. The CDR3 runs 18 residues.

The CDR3 DNA reads as TGTGCCAGCTCATCCACTAGAGACGAGCAGTACTTC. This encodes CASSSTRDEQYF. The chain couples TRBV18 to TRBJ2-7; D is possibly TRBD2 (5 bases). V lost 5 bases and J lost 5, with 10 bases in between. Germline CDR1 and CDR2: KGHSH and LQKENI. The CDR3 contains 12 residues.

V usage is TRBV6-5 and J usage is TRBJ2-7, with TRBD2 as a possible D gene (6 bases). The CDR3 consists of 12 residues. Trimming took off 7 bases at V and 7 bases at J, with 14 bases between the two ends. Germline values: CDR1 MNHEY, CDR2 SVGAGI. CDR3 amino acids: CASTSPRGEQYF. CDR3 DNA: TGTGCCAGCACCTCCCCACGGGGGGAGCAGTACTTC.

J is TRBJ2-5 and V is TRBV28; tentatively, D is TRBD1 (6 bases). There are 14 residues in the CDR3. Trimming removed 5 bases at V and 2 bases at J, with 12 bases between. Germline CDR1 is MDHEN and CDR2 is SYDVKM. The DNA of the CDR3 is TGTGCCAGCAGTACCCAGGGGCGGCAAGAGACCCAGTACTTC. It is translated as CASSTQGRQETQYF.

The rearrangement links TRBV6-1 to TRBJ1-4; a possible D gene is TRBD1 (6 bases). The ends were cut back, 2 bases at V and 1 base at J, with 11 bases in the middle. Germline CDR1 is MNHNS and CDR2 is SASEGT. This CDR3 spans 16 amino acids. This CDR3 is CASSERGGGTNEKLFF. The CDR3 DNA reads TGTGCCAGCAGTGAAAGGGGAGGGGGAACTAATGAAAAACTGTTTTTT.

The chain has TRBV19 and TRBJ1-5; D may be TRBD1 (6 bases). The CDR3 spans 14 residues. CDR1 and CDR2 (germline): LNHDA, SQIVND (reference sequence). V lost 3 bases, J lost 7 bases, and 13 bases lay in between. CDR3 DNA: TGTGCCAGTAGTATGGTCACAGGGAGCCAGCCCCAGCATTTT. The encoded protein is CASSMVTGSQPQHF.

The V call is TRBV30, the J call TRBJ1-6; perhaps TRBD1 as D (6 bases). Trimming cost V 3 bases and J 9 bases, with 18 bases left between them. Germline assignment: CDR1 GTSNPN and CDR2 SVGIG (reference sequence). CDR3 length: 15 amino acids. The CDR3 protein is CAWRQDTGFFSPLHF. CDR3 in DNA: TGTGCCTGGAGGCAGGACACAGGGTTTTTTTCACCCCTCCACTTT.

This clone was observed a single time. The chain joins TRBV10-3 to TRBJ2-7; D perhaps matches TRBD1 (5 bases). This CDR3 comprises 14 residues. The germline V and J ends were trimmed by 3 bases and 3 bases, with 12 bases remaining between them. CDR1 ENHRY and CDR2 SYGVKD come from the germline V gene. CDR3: CAISDKGSIYEQYF. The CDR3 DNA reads TGTGCCATCAGTGATAAGGGGTCTATCTACGAGCAGTACTTC.

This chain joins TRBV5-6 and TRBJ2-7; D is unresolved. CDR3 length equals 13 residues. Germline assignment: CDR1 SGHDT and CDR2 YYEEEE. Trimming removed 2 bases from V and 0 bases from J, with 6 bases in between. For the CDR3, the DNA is TGTGCCAGCAGCTTAGACTTCTCCTACGAGCAGTACTTC. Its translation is CASSLDFSYEQYF.

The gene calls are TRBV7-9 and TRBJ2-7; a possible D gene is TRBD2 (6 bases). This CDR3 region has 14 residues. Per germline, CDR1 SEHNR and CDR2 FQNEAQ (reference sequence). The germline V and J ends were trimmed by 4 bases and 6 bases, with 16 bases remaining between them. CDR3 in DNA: TGTGCCAGCAGCTGGGCGGGCCGGGGGATCGAGCAGTACTTC. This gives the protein CASSWAGRGIEQYF.

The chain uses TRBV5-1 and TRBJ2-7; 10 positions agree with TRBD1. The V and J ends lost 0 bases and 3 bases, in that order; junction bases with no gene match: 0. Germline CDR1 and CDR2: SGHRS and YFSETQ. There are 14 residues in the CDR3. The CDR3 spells CASSLGTGGYEQYF. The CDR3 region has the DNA TGCGCCAGCAGCTTGGGGACAGGGGGCTACGAGCAGTACTTC.

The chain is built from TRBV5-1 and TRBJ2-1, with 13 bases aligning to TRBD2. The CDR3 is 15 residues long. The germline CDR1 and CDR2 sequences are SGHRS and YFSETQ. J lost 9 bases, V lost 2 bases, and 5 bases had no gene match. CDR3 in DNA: TGCGCCAGCAGCTTCGGACTAGCGGGAGAACCTGAGCAGTTCTTC. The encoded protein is CASSFGLAGEPEQFF.

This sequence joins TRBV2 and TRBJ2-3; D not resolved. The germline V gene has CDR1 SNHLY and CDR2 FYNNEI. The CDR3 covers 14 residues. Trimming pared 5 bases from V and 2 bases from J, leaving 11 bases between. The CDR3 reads CASSPRQITDTQYF. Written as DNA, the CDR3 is TGTGCCAGCAGTCCCCGACAAATCACAGATACGCAGTATTTT.

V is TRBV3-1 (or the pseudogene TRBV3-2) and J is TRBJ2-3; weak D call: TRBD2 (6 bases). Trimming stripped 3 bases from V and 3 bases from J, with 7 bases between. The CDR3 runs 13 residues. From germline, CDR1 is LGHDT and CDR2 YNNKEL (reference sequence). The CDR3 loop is CASSHGGTDTQYF. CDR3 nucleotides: TGTGCCAGCAGCCACGGGGGAACAGATACGCAGTATTTT.